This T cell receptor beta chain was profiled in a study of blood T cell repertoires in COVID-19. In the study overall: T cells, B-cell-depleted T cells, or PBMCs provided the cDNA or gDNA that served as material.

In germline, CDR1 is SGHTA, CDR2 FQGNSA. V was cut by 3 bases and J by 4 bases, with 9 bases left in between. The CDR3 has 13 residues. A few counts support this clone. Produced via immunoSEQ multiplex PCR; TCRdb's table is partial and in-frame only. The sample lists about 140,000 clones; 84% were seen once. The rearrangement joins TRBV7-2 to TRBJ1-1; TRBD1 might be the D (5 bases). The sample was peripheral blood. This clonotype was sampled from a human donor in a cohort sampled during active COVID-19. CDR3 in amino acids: CASSFQGGTEAFF. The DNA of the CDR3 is TGTGCCAGCAGCTTCCAGGGCGGCACTGAAGCTTTCTTT.